The clone carrying this T cell receptor beta chain was recorded at least ten times. What it recognizes is unknown. The read stops 3 residues short of the end of the CDR3; the missing end is completed from the germline J gene. Caucasian heritage predominated among both patients and controls. TCRdb keeps only in-frame clones here, not all; method: immunoSEQ multiplex PCR. The data show around 42,000 clones, with none appearing a single time. These data come from a study of T cell clonality in common variable immunodeficiency. V lost 0 bases to trimming and J lost 5 bases; unmatched junction nucleotides: 4. CDR3 length equals 15 residues. Germline CDR1 and CDR2: SGHDT and YYEEEE. General study findings and limits: Compared with controls, CVID subjects had fewer shared TCRbeta clones. Common variable immunodeficiency TCR beta sequences reportedly had fewer deletions and N-nucleotide insertions. Compared with healthy controls, CVID subjects showed increased TCRbeta clonality, mostly in about a third.

What was sequenced was peripheral blood mononuclear cells. This chain uses TRBV5-6 with TRBJ1-4; 7 bases match TRBD1. The sequence was collected from a person aged 18 to 70 in good health. CDR3 amino acids: CASSLGAGGNEKLFF. The CDR3 DNA, read in part, is TGTGCCAGCAGCTTGGGGGCAGGGGGGAATGAAAAA.